Listed below are T cell receptor beta chains from one sample, sequenced in a study of somatic mutations in cytotoxic T cells in rheumatoid arthritis. TCRdb keeps only in-frame clones here, not all; method: immunoSEQ multiplex PCR. Of about 16,000 clones listed, 75% to 85% are singletons. Sequenced: CD8+ T cells sorted from blood. The receptors derive from an adult with rheumatoid arthritis. CDR3s leave out the opening cysteine and the closing phenylalanine or tryptophan. A clone size is listed for some rows: how often the clone was seen (once, few, many), or a class if it is expanded.

>TRBJ1-1|few|TRBV5-1
ASSMGGRTEAF
>TRBJ2-7|-|TRBV28
ASSLSSRATGSSYEQY
>TRBJ2-7|-|TRBV9
ASSVGVGTTRLGEQY
>TRBJ2-7|-|TRBV5-4
ASSTSGGPSYEQY
>TRBJ2-2|once|TRBV27
ASSLALPGLMRYTGELF
>TRBJ2-1|-|TRBV29-1
SVEGAGSGYNEQF
>TRBJ2-7|-|TRBV28
ASRRGLMYYEQY
>TRBJ2-3|-|TRBV28
ASSLSVGSGDTQY
>TRBJ2-7|-|TRBV19
ASSISRTETYEQY
>TRBJ2-7|once|TRBV5-1
ASRSDRENPYEQY
>TRBJ2-5|-|TRBV7-2
ASSPGGRLQETQY
>TRBJ2-1|-|TRBV7-6
ASSFGGDINEQF
>TRBJ2-7|-|TRBV11-1
ASSPERAGPEEQY
>TRBJ1-3|-|TRBV30
AWSPSWGDTIY
>TRBJ2-5|-|TRBV29-1
SQLQEETQY
>TRBJ1-1|few|TRBV4-3
ASSQGLGSYTEAF
>TRBJ2-1|-|TRBV29-1
SVESQTFYNEQF